The subject of this entry is one T cell receptor beta chain. Its cognate antigen is unknown. Investigators merged groups given second doses at roughly 4 or roughly 12 weeks. The sample belongs to a study of T cell responses to AZD1222 COVID-19 vaccine. Overall study findings and caveats: A mostly white British donor set with more females was recruited, and clonal diversity was possibly underestimated. No day 14 peak samples; only post-peak repertoires were characterized.

The assay was immunoSEQ multiplex PCR, and TCRdb's table has in-frame clones only and misses some. Of about 59,000 clones in the sample, 85% to 90% were seen once. Looked up from germline, CDR1 is SGHRS and CDR2 is YFSETQ. The CDR3 is 15 amino acids. V was trimmed by 2 bases and J by 6 bases, leaving 14 bases between them. The sequenced sample was peripheral blood, obtained 28 days after the second AZD1222 dose. This chain joins TRBV5-1 and TRBJ1-4; TRBD1 is a possible D gene (6 bases). The receptor was isolated from an adult who received the AZD1222 COVID-19 vaccine. The CDR3 DNA reads TGCGCCAGCAGCTTTTACAGGGCTAGGGATGAAAAACTGTTTTTT. Protein product: CASSFYRARDEKLFF.